This TCR beta chain was observed in a study of cytomegalovirus exposure and HLA in healthy donors. Findings of the study overall: Another analysis was done later, and it associated fewer than 20,000 TCR beta sequences with HLA alleles at 0.05 false discovery rate. Later genetic work tied a missense DCLRE1C variant to beta-chain V and J trimming.

This PCR relied on a set of 60 Vbeta primers and 13 Jbeta primers. The data were produced by immunoSEQ multiplex PCR, yet TCRdb's version contains in-frame clones alone and is incomplete. The table shows about 89,000 clones, with less than 80% occurring only once. Germline values: CDR1 SGHNT, CDR2 YENEEA. This CDR3 is 13 amino acids long. The V and J ends lost 1 base and 4 bases respectively, with 7 bases between them. Concerning this clone: Its antigen remains unidentified.

Source material: PBMCs. The chain couples TRBV11-3 to TRBJ1-1; D unresolved. The clonotype was recovered from a male donor in good health and CMV-seronegative. The CDR3 DNA follows: TGTGCCAGCAGCTTAGTCCCGGGCACTGAAGCTTTCTTT. Protein: CASSLVPGTEAFF.